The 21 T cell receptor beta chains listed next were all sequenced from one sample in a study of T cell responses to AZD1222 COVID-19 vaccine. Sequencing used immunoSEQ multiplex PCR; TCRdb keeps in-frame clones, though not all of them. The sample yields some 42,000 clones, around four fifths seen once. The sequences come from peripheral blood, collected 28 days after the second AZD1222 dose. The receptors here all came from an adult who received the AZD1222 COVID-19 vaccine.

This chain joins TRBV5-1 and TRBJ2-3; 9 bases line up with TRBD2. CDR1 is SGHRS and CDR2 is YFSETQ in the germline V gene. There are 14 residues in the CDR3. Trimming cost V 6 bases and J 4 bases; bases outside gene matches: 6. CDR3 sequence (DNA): TGCGCCAGCACGGCTAGCGGGGTCTCAGATACGCAGTATTTT. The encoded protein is CASTASGVSDTQYF.

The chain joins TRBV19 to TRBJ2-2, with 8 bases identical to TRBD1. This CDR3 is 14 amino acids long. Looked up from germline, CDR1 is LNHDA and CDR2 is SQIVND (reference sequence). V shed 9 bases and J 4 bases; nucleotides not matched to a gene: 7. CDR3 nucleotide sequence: TGTGCCAGCGGACAGGGCCCCTTCACCGGGGAGCTGTTTTTT. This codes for CASGQGPFTGELFF.

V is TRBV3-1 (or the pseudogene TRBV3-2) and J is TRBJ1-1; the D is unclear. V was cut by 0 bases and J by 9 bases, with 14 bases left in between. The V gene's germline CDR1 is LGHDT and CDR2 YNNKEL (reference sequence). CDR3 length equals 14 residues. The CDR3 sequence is CASSQDTGLQKAFF. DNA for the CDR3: TGTGCCAGCAGCCAAGACACGGGGTTACAGAAAGCTTTCTTT.

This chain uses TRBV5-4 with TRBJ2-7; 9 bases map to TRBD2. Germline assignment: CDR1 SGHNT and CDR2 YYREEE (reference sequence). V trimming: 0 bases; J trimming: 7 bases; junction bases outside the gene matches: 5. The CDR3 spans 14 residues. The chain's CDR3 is CASSLGSGGWEQYF. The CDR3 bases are TGTGCCAGCAGCTTGGGTAGCGGGGGTTGGGAGCAGTACTTC.

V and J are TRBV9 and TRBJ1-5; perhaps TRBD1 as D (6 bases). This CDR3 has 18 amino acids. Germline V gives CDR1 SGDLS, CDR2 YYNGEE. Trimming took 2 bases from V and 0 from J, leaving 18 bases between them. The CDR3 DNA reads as TGTGCCAGCAGCGTTCACTCCGGGACACCTTATAGCAATCAGCCCCAGCATTTT. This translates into CASSVHSGTPYSNQPQHF.

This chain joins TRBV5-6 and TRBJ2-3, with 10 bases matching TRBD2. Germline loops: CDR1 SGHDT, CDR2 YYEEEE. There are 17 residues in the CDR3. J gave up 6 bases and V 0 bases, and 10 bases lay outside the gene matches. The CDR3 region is CASSLGLAGARRDTQYF. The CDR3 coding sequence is TGTGCCAGCAGCTTGGGCCTAGCGGGGGCCCGTCGGGATACGCAGTATTTT.

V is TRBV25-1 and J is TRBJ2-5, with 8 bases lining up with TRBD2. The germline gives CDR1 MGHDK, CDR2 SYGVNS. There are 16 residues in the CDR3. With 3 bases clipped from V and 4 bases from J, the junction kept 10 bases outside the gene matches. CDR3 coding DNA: TGTGCCAGCAGTGATACGCGCGGGGGGAGACCAGAGACCCAGTACTTC. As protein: CASSDTRGGRPETQYF.

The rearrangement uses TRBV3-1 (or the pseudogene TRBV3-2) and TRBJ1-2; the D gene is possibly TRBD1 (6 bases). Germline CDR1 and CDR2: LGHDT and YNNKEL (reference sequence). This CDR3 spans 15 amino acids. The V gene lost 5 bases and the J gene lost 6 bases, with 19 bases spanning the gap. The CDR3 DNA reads TGTGCCAGCAGCACTCTCAGCGGGGGGCAGAATGGCTACACCTTC. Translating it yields CASSTLSGGQNGYTF.

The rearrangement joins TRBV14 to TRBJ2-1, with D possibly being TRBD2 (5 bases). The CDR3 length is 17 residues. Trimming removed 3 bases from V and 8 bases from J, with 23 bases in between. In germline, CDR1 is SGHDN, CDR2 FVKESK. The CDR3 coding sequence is TGTGCCAGCAGCCATCCAGTCGGAGGTTTAGGTTTCGATGAGCAGTTCTTC. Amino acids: CASSHPVGGLGFDEQFF. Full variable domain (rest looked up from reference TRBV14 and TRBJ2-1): EAGVTQFPSHSVIEKGQTVTLRCDPISGHDNLYWYRRVMGKEIKFLLHFVKESKQDESGMPNNRFLAERTGGTYSTLKVQPAELEDSGVYFCASSHPVGGLGFDEQFFGPGTRLTVL.

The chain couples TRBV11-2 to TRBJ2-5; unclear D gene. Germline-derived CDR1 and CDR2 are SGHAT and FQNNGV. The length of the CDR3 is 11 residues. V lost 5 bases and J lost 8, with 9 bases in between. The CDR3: CASSPESTQYF. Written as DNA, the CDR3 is TGTGCCAGCAGCCCCGAATCTACCCAGTACTTC.

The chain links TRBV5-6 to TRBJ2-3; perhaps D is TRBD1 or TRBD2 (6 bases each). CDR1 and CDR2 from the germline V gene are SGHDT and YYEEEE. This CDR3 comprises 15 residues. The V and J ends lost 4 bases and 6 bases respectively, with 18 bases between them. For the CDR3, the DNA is TGTGCCAGCAGCATTGGACAGACTCGGGGGGATACGCAGTATTTT. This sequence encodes CASSIGQTRGDTQYF. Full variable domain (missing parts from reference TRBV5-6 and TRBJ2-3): DAGVTQSPTHLIKTRGQQVTLRCSPKSGHDTVSWYQQALGQGPQFIFQYYEEEERQRGNFPDRFSGHQFPNYSSELNVNALLLGDSALYLCASSIGQTRGDTQYFGPGTRLTVL.

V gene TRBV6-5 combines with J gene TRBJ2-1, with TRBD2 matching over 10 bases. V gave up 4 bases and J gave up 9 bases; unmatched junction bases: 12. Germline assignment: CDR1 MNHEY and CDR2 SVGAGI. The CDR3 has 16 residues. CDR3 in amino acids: CASSSTGSGGAGEQFF. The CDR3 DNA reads TGTGCCAGCAGTTCGACGGGAAGCGGGGGGGCCGGTGAGCAGTTCTTC.

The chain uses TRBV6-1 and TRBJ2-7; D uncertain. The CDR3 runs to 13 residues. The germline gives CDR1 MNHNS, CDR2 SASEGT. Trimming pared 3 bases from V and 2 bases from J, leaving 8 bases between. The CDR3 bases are TGTGCCAGCAGTGACCGTGGGACCTACGAGCAGTACTTC. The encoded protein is CASSDRGTYEQYF.

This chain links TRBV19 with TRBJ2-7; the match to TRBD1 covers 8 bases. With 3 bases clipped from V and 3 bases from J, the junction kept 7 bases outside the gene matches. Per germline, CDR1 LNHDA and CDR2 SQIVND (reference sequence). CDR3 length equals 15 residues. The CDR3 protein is CASSIGTGANYEQYF. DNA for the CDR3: TGTGCCAGTAGTATCGGGACAGGTGCCAACTACGAGCAGTACTTC. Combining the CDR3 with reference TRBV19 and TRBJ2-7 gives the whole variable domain DGGITQSPKYLFRKEGQNVTLSCEQNLNHDAMYWYRQDPGQGLRLIYYSQIVNDFQKGDIAEGYSVSREKKESFPLTVTSAQKNPTAFYLCASSIGTGANYEQYFGPGTRLTVT.

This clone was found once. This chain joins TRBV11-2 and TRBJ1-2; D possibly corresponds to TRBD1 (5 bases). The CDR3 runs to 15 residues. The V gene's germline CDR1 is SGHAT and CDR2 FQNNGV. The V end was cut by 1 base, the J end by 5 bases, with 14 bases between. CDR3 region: CASSLGLGEGYGYTF. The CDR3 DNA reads TGTGCCAGCAGCTTAGGACTGGGTGAGGGGTATGGCTACACCTTC.

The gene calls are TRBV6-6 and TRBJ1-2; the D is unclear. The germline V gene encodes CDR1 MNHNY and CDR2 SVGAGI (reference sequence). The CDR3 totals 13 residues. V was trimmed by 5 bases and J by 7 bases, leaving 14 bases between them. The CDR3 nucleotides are TGTGCCAGCAGTCCTAACCCTTCAGGTGGCTACACCTTC. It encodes CASSPNPSGGYTF.

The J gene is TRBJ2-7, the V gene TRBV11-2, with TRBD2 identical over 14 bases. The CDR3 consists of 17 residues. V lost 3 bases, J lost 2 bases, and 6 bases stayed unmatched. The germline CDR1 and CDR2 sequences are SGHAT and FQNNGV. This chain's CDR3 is CASSFGLAGGKAYEQYF. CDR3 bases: TGTGCCAGCAGCTTCGGACTAGCGGGGGGCAAGGCCTACGAGCAGTACTTC.

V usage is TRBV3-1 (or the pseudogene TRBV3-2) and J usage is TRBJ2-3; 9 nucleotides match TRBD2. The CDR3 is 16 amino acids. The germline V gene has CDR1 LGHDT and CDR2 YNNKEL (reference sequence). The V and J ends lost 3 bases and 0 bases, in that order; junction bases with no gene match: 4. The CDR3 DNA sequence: TGTGCCAGCAGCCAGACTAGCGGTCTCAGCACAGATACGCAGTATTTT. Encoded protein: CASSQTSGLSTDTQYF.

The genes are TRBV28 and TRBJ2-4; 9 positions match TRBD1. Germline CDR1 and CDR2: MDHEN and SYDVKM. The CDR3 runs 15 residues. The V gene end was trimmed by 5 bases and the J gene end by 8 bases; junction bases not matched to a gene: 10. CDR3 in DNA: TGTGCCAGCAGTCCTGCGGGGGACAGGGAGGACATTCAGTACTTC. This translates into CASSPAGDREDIQYF.

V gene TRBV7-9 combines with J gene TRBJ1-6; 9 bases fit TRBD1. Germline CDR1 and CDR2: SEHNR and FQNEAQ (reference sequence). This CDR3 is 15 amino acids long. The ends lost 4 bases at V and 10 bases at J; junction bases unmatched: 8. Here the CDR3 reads CASSSLGQGNSPLHF. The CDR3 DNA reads TGTGCCAGCAGCTCTCTGGGACAGGGCAACTCACCCCTCCACTTT. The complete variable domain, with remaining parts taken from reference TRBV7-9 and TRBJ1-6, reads DTGVSQNPRHKITKRGQNVTFRCDPISEHNRLYWYRQTLGQGPEFLTYFQNEAQLEKSRLLSDRFSAERPKGSFSTLEIQRTEQGDSAMYLCASSSLGQGNSPLHFGNGTRLTVT.

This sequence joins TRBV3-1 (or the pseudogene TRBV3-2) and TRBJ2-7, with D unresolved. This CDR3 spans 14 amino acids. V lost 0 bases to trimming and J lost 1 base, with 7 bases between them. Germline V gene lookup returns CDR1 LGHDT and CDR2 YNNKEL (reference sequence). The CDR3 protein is CASSQDTQSYEQYF. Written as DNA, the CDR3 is TGTGCCAGCAGCCAAGACACCCAATCCTACGAGCAGTACTTC.